Listed below are T cell receptor beta chains from one sample, sequenced in a study of T cell repertoires in cytomegalovirus infection. No antigen has been assigned to these receptors. TCRdb ran MiXCR on the reads and lists one entry per CDR3 protein. The sample lists tens of thousands of distinct CDR3 sequences, 20% to 25% seen once, with roughly 90% in the top ten. Sequencing used CD8+ T cells from cultured PBMCs, obtained from culture after CMV antigen stimulation. The source is a human donor in good health (CMV status not recorded). Some clones in this sample may be carry-over from other donors' samples. The conserved cysteine and the conserved F or W are not part of the CDR3 here. The D gene is left open where the match is weak.

NA	TRBV28	TRBJ1-1	ASSFVAEKLNTEAF
TRBD2	TRBV7-3	TRBJ2-3	ASSHDPSGRTDTQY
NA	TRBV11-2	TRBJ2-7	ASSLARAEQY
TRBD2	TRBV7-2	TRBJ2-1	ASSLAGRTSGDYEQF
TRBD2	TRBV7-6	TRBJ2-4	ASSPRPTSGGGNIQY
NA	TRBV15	TRBJ2-7	ATSRSIFSYEQY
NA	TRBV19	TRBJ2-1	ASSITPSYGDEQF
NA	TRBV7-2	TRBJ1-2	ASTTRVGGDPIYGYT
NA	TRBV6-2/TRBV6-3	TRBJ1-2	ASSQDSHYGYT
TRBD2	TRBV7-2	TRBJ2-5	ASSFPTSGGEETQY
TRBD1	TRBV28	TRBJ1-5	ASSNRGRTNQPQH
NA	TRBV29-1	TRBJ1-2	SVEEEAGNYGYT
NA	TRBV12-3/TRBV12-4	TRBJ1-5	ASSPDLLVEPQH
TRBD2	TRBV7-9	TRBJ2-1	ASSLDISGGAREQF
NA	TRBV6-2/TRBV6-3	TRBJ2-7	VSSYSSTGSTSYEQY
TRBD1	TRBV6-6	TRBJ1-1	ASSLTGEHTEAF
TRBD1	TRBV6-2/TRBV6-3	TRBJ2-7	ASSHPGTGREQY
TRBD2	TRBV4-2	TRBJ2-7	ASSPTLAGGPSGYEQY
NA	TRBV6-8	TRBJ1-2	ASTPGGYGYT
NA	TRBV20-1	TRBJ1-3	SARDGWGPGNTIY
NA	TRBV7-6	TRBJ2-1	ASSLGGSQSSYNEQF
TRBD2	TRBV20-1	TRBJ2-5	SAEGTTQETQY
NA	TRBV6-2/TRBV6-3	TRBJ2-7	ASSRDEIGYKQY
NA	TRBV20-1	TRBJ2-1	SARGGSYNEQF
NA	TRBV7-2	TRBJ2-7	ATARGYEQY
NA	TRBV28	TRBJ1-1	ASTLGAF
NA	TRBV7-6	TRBJ2-1	ASSLRWGNEQF
NA	TRBV7-9	TRBJ2-1	ASSSSHGVGLNEQF
NA	TRBV28	TRBJ1-1	ASSFWNTEAF
NA	TRBV27	TRBJ2-5	ASSFLANQETQY
TRBD1	TRBV4-3	TRBJ2-7	ASSQEPGQGYEQY
NA	TRBV7-7	TRBJ2-2	ASSPGAAGELF
NA	TRBV2	TRBJ1-1	ASSVGEAF
NA	TRBV7-9	TRBJ1-4	ASSSGQSNEKLF